Each of the 30 T cell receptor beta chains below was sequenced from the same sample in a study of blood T cell repertoires in COVID-19. Here immunoSEQ multiplex PCR was the method, and the copy in TCRdb shows in-frame clones only, minus some. Of about 68,000 clones detected, 70% to 90% appear once; the ten largest clones hold around 4%. Sequencing was carried out using peripheral blood. The receptors shown here come from a man aged 45 to 65 with acute or convalescent COVID-19.

This clone was detected a few times. This chain joins TRBV11-2 and TRBJ1-5; D is unresolved. The CDR3 consists of 15 residues. Germline assignment: CDR1 SGHAT and CDR2 FQNNGV. Trimming removed 1 base at V and 4 bases at J, with 11 bases between. CDR3 sequence (DNA): TGTGCCAGCAGCTTAGGACGGGGAGGTAATCAGCCCCAGCATTTT. It encodes CASSLGRGGNQPQHF.

CDR3 sequence: CASSDSTTSTDTQYF. In DNA, the CDR3 is TGTGCCAGTTCAGATAGCACAACTAGCACAGATACGCAGTATTTT. J is TRBJ2-3 and V is TRBV19, with D uncertain. From germline, CDR1 is LNHDA and CDR2 SQIVND (reference sequence). The CDR3 sequence is 15 residues long. The V end lost 8 bases, the J end lost 0 bases, and 15 bases lay between the germline ends.

The CDR3 sequence is CASSRQGAKGEKLFF. The CDR3 nucleotides are TGTGCCAGCAGTCGACAGGGGGCGAAGGGGGAAAAACTGTTTTTT. The rearrangement uses TRBV3-1 (or the pseudogene TRBV3-2) and TRBJ1-4; 10 bases fit TRBD1. Germline CDR1 and CDR2: LGHDT and YNNKEL (reference sequence). The length of the CDR3 is 15 residues. Trimming cost V 6 bases and J 8 bases; bases outside gene matches: 9.

CDR3 DNA sequence: TGTGCCATCGCCACTAACTTCGAGCAGTACTTC. This gives the protein CAIATNFEQYF. The gene calls are TRBV10-3 and TRBJ2-7; D gene unclear. Trimming removed 8 bases at V and 6 bases at J, with 11 bases between. Germline V CDR1 and CDR2: ENHRY, SYGVKD. The CDR3 extends over 11 amino acids.

The chain recombines TRBV10-3 with TRBJ2-1; weak D call: TRBD2 (5 bases). The ends were cut back, 0 bases at V and 8 bases at J, with 11 bases in the middle. The germline V gene has CDR1 ENHRY and CDR2 SYGVKD. The CDR3 consists of 14 residues. CDR3 DNA sequence: TGTGCCATCAGTGAGTCGTCTAGCAGCGATGAGCAGTTCTTC. As protein: CAISESSSSDEQFF.

V and J are TRBV4-1 and TRBJ2-7; D may be TRBD2 (6 bases). V lost 6 bases and J lost 3, with 18 bases in between. The germline V gene has CDR1 MGHRA and CDR2 YSYEKL. CDR3 length: 15 amino acids. The CDR3: CASSPGSGGLYEQYF. The CDR3 nucleotides are TGCGCCAGCAGTCCCGGATCTGGAGGGCTCTACGAGCAGTACTTC.

This clone was counted a single time. The CDR3: CASSRREINQPQHF. As DNA, the CDR3 is TGTGCCAGTAGTCGCCGGGAGATCAATCAGCCCCAGCATTTT. The J gene is TRBJ1-5, the V gene TRBV19; D is unresolved. V was shortened by 5 bases and J by 3 bases, with 11 bases between the two germline ends. Germline values: CDR1 LNHDA, CDR2 SQIVND (reference sequence). The CDR3 is 14 residues long.

CDR3: CASSAGTGGGYSNQPQHF. DNA for the CDR3: TGTGCCAGCAGTGCCGGGACAGGGGGAGGATATAGCAATCAGCCCCAGCATTTT. The chain employs TRBV6-1 and TRBJ1-5; 11 bases match TRBD1. CDR1 and CDR2 (germline): MNHNS, SASEGT. CDR3 length equals 18 residues. Unmatched junction bases numbered 8, after V lost 4 bases and J lost 0 bases.

V is TRBV30 and J is TRBJ2-3; 11 bases are shared with TRBD2. Trimming removed 8 bases from V and 2 bases from J; junction bases left unmatched: 12. Germline CDR1 GTSNPN, CDR2 SVGIG (reference sequence). The CDR3 loop spans 16 amino acids. CDR3 in amino acids: CARSTGTSGFTDTQYF. The CDR3, as DNA: TGTGCCCGATCAACCGGGACTAGCGGATTCACAGATACGCAGTATTTT.

This sequence joins TRBV5-8 and TRBJ1-5, with TRBD1 matching 8 bases. This CDR3 is built from 18 residues. The ends lost 2 bases at V and 7 bases at J; junction bases unmatched: 17. Germline values: CDR1 SGHTS, CDR2 YDEGEE. This CDR3 reads CASSLESTGTGLTQPQHF. Written as DNA, the CDR3 is TGTGCCAGCAGCTTAGAGAGTACCGGGACAGGTCTAACCCAGCCCCAGCATTTT.

V and J are TRBV27 and TRBJ2-7, with TRBD1 identical over 9 bases. J gave up 5 bases and V 3 bases, and 5 bases lay outside the gene matches. Germline CDR1 and CDR2: MNHEY and SMNVEV (reference sequence). The CDR3 loop spans 14 amino acids. CDR3 protein: CASSLTGGRDEQYF. The CDR3 bases are TGTGCCAGCAGTTTGACAGGGGGTAGGGACGAGCAGTACTTC.

This chain joins TRBV25-1 and TRBJ2-3, with D tentatively TRBD1 (6 bases). The CDR3 is 12 amino acids. Germline V gene sequence: CDR1 MGHDK, CDR2 SYGVNS. Trimming removed 10 bases from V and 6 bases from J, with 14 bases in between. The DNA of the CDR3 is TGTGCCATCCAGGGGCCTTCGGATACGCAGTATTTT. Protein product: CAIQGPSDTQYF. Filled out from reference TRBV25-1 and TRBJ2-3, the complete variable domain reads EADIYQTPRYLVIGTGKKITLECSQTMGHDKMYWYQQDPGMELHLIHYSYGVNSTEKGDLSSESTVSRIRTEHFPLTLESARPSHTSQYLCAIQGPSDTQYFGPGTRLTVL.

V and J are TRBV6-1 and TRBJ2-7; TRBD2 aligns across 7 bases. CDR1 MNHNS and CDR2 SASEGT come from the germline V gene. V shed 7 bases and J 2 bases; nucleotides not matched to a gene: 8. The CDR3 has 14 residues. The chain's CDR3 is CASTREAAAYEQYF. CDR3 coding DNA: TGTGCCAGCACCCGGGAGGCCGCAGCCTACGAGCAGTACTTC.

The rearrangement links TRBV6-6 to TRBJ1-2; D might be TRBD1 (6 bases). Deletions cut 5 bases from V and 2 bases from J, with 21 bases between. The CDR3 has 17 residues. Germline CDR1 and CDR2: MNHNY and SVGAGI (reference sequence). The CDR3 DNA is TGTGCCAGCAGTCAACTATACACTGACAGGACGAACTATGGCTACACCTTC. This gives the protein CASSQLYTDRTNYGYTF.

The rearrangement links TRBV10-2 to TRBJ2-1; 8 positions match TRBD2. Trimming took 5 bases from V and 12 from J; bases not matched to a gene: 6. CDR3 size: 12 residues. CDR1 is WSHSY, CDR2 SAAADI, per germline. The CDR3 protein is CASSPARGGQFF. CDR3 DNA: TGCGCCAGCAGTCCGGCCCGGGGGGGGCAGTTCTTC.

CDR3 sequence: CASSLVSSPYEQYF. DNA of the CDR3: TGTGCCAGCAGCTTGGTGAGTTCACCCTACGAGCAGTACTTC. The rearrangement joins TRBV5-4 to TRBJ2-7; no definite D call. CDR3 size: 14 residues. Germline CDR1 reads SGHNT; CDR2 reads YYREEE (reference sequence). With 0 bases removed from V and 2 bases from J, the gap between germline ends came to 9 bases.

The chain couples TRBV25-1 to TRBJ1-2, with 7 bases fitting TRBD1. CDR1 MGHDK and CDR2 SYGVNS come from the germline V gene. The CDR3 contains 17 residues. V dropped 2 bases and J dropped 0; count of bases not matched to a gene: 9. CDR3 in amino acids: CASSERGRGRSNYGYTF. The CDR3 bases are TGTGCCAGCAGTGAACGCGGCAGGGGGAGGTCTAACTATGGCTACACCTTC.

The chain recombines TRBV27 with TRBJ2-1; D is uncertain. This CDR3 comprises 12 residues. Trimming left V 0 bases short and J 6 bases short, with 3 bases between. Germline V gene lookup returns CDR1 MNHEY and CDR2 SMNVEV (reference sequence). CDR3: CASSLSGNEQFF. The CDR3 DNA follows: TGTGCCAGCAGTTTATCCGGCAATGAGCAGTTCTTC.

The V call is TRBV14, the J call TRBJ2-1; D call uncertain. The V gene's germline CDR1 is SGHDN and CDR2 FVKESK. V lost 6 bases, J lost 6 bases, and 15 bases lay in between. CDR3 length equals 14 residues. The CDR3, as DNA: TGTGCCAGCAGGGCTAGTTTAAAGGTCAATGAGCAGTTCTTC. Encoded protein: CASRASLKVNEQFF.

The chain is built from TRBV7-9 and TRBJ2-2; TRBD1 is a possible D gene (5 bases). The CDR3 loop spans 13 amino acids. Germline CDR1 reads SEHNR; CDR2 reads FQNEAQ (reference sequence). Trimming cost V 4 bases and J 6 bases, with 9 bases left between them. The CDR3 DNA sequence: TGTGCCAGCAGCTCCAGGGTAGCCGGGGAGCTGTTTTTT. Translating it yields CASSSRVAGELFF.

The chain links TRBV7-6 to TRBJ2-7; D might be TRBD1 (5 bases). The CDR3 extends over 13 amino acids. CDR1 and CDR2 (germline): SGHVS, FNYEAQ. V was shortened by 5 bases and J by 2 bases, with 10 bases between the two germline ends. The CDR3 here is CASSTDRTYEQYF. CDR3 bases: TGTGCCAGCAGCACTGACAGAACCTACGAGCAGTACTTC. Variable domain in full (rest from reference TRBV7-6 and TRBJ2-7): GAGVSQSPRYKVTKRGQDVALRCDPISGHVSLYWYRQALGQGPEFLTYFNYEAQQDKSGLPNDRFSAERPEGSISTLTIQRTEQRDSAMYRCASSTDRTYEQYFGPGTRLTVT.

The chain uses TRBV4-2 and TRBJ1-1; 7 bases align to TRBD1. The CDR3 is 15 residues long. The germline V gene encodes CDR1 LGHNA and CDR2 YNFKEQ. Trimming at V came to 3 bases and at J to 0 bases, leaving 4 bases not matched to a gene. The CDR3 sequence: CASSQETGMNTEAFF. CDR3 in DNA: TGTGCCAGCAGCCAGGAGACAGGGATGAACACTGAAGCTTTCTTT.

The CDR3 DNA follows: TGCGCCAGCAGTACACGGACAGGGTCAACTGAAGCTTTCTTT. The encoded protein is CASSTRTGSTEAFF. The rearrangement uses TRBV10-2 and TRBJ1-1; 8 positions match TRBD1. In germline, CDR1 is WSHSY, CDR2 SAAADI. The CDR3 is made up of 14 amino acids. The V segment lost 5 bases and the J segment 5 bases; nucleotides outside the gene matches: 7.

The genes are TRBV3-1 (or the pseudogene TRBV3-2) and TRBJ2-7, with D possibly TRBD1 on 6 matching bases. Trimming removed 4 bases at V and 4 bases at J, with 11 bases between. CDR3 length equals 13 residues. CDR1 and CDR2 (germline): LGHDT, YNNKEL (reference sequence). Here the CDR3 reads CASSRDRLYEQYF. The CDR3, as DNA: TGTGCCAGCAGCCGAGACAGGCTGTACGAGCAGTACTTC.

This sequence joins TRBV15 and TRBJ1-3; D is uncertain. Germline assignment: CDR1 LNHNV and CDR2 YYDKDF (reference sequence). This CDR3 comprises 14 residues. V was clipped by 0 bases and J by 4 bases, with 7 bases between them. CDR3 coding DNA: TGTGCCACCAGCAGAGATGGACTCGGAAACACCATATATTTT. Protein: CATSRDGLGNTIYF.

The CDR3 region is CASSPSGGTDTQYF. The CDR3 DNA reads TGCGCCAGCAGTCCATCAGGGGGCACAGATACGCAGTATTTT. This chain connects TRBV5-1 to TRBJ2-3, with a possible D match to TRBD1 (6 bases). V was shortened by 5 bases and J by 1 base, with 11 bases between the two germline ends. The germline gives CDR1 SGHRS, CDR2 YFSETQ. The length of the CDR3 is 14 residues.

The gene calls are TRBV6-6 and TRBJ2-5; 12 nucleotides match TRBD2. CDR1 is MNHNY and CDR2 is SVGAGI in the germline V gene (reference sequence). The J segment lost 1 base and the V segment lost 5 bases, leaving 8 bases of the junction unmatched. There are 17 residues in the CDR3. The CDR3 coding sequence is TGTGCCAGCAGTCAGCGGACTAGCGGGACCTTCCAAGAGACCCAGTACTTC. This gives the protein CASSQRTSGTFQETQYF.

This rearrangement joins TRBV19 to TRBJ1-5; 7 bases align to TRBD1. Germline lookup yields CDR1 LNHDA and CDR2 SQIVND (reference sequence). The CDR3 totals 15 residues. V dropped 5 bases and J dropped 3; count of bases not matched to a gene: 7. The CDR3 sequence: CASSVSGQNNQPQHF. CDR3 DNA sequence: TGTGCCAGTAGTGTGTCGGGACAGAACAATCAGCCCCAGCATTTT.

The rearrangement joins TRBV3-1 (or the pseudogene TRBV3-2) to TRBJ2-3; TRBD1 is a possible D gene (6 bases). The CDR3 has 14 residues. Germline CDR1 reads LGHDT; CDR2 reads YNNKEL (reference sequence). V was clipped by 1 base and J by 7 bases, with 12 bases between them. CDR3 nucleotides: TGTGCCAGCAGCCAAGTATCTCAGGGGAATACGCAGTATTTT. Translation: CASSQVSQGNTQYF.

J is TRBJ2-3 and V is TRBV9, with 9 positions matching TRBD2. This CDR3 region has 16 residues. V lost 0 bases to trimming and J lost 5 bases; unmatched junction nucleotides: 7. CDR1 is SGDLS, CDR2 YYNGEE, per germline. The CDR3 DNA follows: TGTGCCAGCAGCGTAGATGAGCGGGGGGCCCGAGATACGCAGTATTTT. Translation: CASSVDERGARDTQYF.